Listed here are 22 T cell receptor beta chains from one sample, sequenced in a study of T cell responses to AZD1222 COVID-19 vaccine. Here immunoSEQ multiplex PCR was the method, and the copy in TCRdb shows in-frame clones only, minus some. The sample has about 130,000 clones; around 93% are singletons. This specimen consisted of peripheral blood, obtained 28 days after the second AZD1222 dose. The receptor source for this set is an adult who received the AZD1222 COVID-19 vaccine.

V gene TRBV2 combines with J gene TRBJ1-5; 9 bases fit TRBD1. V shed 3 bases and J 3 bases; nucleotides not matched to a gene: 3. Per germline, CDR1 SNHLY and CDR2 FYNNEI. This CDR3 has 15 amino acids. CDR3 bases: TGTGCCAGCAGTGAGGGACAGGGATACAATCAGCCCCAGCATTTT. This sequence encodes CASSEGQGYNQPQHF.

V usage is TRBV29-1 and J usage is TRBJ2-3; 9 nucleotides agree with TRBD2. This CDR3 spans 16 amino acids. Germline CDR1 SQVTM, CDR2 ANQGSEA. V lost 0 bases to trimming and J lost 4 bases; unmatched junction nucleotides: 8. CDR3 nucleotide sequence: TGCAGCGTTGAAGAAGAGAGCGGGGGGCCTGCAGATACGCAGTATTTT. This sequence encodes CSVEEESGGPADTQYF.

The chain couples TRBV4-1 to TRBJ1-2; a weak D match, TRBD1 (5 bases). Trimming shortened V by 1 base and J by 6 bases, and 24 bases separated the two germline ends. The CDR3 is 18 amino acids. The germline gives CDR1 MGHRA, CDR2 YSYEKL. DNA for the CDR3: TGCGCCAGCAGCCAAGCTCCGGGGTCAGGTTTTGGGGGAGATGGCTACACCTTC. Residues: CASSQAPGSGFGGDGYTF.

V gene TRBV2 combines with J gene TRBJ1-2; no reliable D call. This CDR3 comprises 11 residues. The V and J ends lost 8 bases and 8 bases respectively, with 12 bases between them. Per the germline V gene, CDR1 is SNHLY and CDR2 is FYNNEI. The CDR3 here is CASHFHGGYTF. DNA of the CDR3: TGTGCCAGCCACTTCCACGGGGGCTACACCTTC.

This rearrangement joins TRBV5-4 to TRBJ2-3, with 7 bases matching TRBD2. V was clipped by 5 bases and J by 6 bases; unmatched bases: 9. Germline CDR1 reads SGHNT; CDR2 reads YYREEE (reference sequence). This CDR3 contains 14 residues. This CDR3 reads CASRPGTTSDTQYF. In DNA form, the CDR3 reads TGTGCCAGCAGGCCCGGGACTACTTCGGATACGCAGTATTTT.

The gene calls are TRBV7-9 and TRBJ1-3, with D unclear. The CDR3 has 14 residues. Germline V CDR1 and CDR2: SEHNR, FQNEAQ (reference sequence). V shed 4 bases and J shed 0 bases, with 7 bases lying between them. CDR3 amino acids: CASSSGNSGNTIYF. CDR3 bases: TGTGCCAGCAGCTCCGGGAACTCTGGAAACACCATATATTTT.

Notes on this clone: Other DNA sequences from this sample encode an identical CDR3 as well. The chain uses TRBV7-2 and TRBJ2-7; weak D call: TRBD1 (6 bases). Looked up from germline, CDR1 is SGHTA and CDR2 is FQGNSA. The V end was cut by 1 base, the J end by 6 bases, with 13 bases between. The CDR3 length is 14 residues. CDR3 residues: CASSLGGGPSEQYF. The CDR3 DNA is TGTGCCAGCAGCTTAGGAGGGGGACCCAGCGAGCAGTACTTC.

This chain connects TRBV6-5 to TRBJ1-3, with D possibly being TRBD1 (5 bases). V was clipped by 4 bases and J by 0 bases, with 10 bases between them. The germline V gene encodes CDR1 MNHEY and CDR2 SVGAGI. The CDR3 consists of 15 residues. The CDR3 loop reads CASSWRGTSGNTIYF. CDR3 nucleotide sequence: TGTGCCAGCAGTTGGCGCGGGACCTCTGGAAACACCATATATTTT.

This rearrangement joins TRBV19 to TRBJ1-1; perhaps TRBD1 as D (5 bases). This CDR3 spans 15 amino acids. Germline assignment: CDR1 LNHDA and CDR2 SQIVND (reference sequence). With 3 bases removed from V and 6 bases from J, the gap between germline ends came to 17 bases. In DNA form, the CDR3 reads TGTGCCAGTAGTATCGAGCCGGTCGGGGCATCTGAAGCTTTCTTT. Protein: CASSIEPVGASEAFF.

The chain's CDR3 is CASRGGLAGGTGELFF. In DNA, the CDR3 is TGTGCCAGCAGAGGAGGACTAGCGGGGGGCACCGGGGAGCTGTTTTTT. The chain carries TRBV11-2 and TRBJ2-2, with 14 bases matching TRBD2. With 6 bases clipped from V and 4 bases from J, the junction kept 4 bases outside the gene matches. Germline V lookup: CDR1 SGHAT, CDR2 FQNNGV. There are 16 residues in the CDR3.

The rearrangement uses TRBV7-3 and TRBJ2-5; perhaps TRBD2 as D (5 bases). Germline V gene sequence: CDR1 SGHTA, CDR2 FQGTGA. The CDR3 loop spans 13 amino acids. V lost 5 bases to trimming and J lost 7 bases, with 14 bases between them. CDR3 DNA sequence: TGTGCCAGCAGCGCGATAGCGTGGGGGACCCAGTACTTC. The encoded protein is CASSAIAWGTQYF.

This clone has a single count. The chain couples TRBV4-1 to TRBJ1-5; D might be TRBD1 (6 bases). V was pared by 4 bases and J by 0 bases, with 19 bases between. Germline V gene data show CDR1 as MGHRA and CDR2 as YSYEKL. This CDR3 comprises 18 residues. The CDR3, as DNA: TGCGCCAGCAGCCTTTCCCGACAGGATCCTTATAGCAATCAGCCCCAGCATTTT. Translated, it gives CASSLSRQDPYSNQPQHF.

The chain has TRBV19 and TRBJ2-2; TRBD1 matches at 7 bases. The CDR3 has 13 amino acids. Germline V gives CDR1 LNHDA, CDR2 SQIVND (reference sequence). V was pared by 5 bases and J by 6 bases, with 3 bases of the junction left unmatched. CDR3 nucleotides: TGTGCCAGTAGTGATGGACAGGCCGGGGAGCTGTTTTTT. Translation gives CASSDGQAGELFF.

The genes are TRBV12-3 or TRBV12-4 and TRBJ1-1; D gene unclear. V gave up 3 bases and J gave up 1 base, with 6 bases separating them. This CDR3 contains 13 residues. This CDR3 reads CASSFSPNTEAFF. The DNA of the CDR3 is TGTGCCAGCAGTTTCTCTCCGAACACTGAAGCTTTCTTT.

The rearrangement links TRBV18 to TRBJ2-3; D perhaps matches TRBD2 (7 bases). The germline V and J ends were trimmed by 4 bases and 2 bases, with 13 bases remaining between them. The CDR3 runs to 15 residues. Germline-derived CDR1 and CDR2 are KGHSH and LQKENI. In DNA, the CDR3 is TGTGCCAGCTCACGCAGGGGAGGGGACACAGATACGCAGTATTTT. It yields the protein CASSRRGGDTDTQYF.

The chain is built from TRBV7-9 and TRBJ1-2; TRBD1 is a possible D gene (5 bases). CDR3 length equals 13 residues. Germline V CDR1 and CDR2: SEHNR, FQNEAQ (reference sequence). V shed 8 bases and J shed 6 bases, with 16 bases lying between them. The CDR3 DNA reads TGTGCCAGCGGCGAGGGAATAGGGGATGGCTACACCTTC. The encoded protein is CASGEGIGDGYTF.

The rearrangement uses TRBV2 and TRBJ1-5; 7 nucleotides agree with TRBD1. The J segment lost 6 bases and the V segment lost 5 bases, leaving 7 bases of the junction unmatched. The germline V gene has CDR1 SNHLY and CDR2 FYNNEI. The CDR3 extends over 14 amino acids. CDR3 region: CASSQGQVGQPQHF. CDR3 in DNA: TGTGCCAGCAGTCAAGGACAGGTGGGTCAGCCCCAGCATTTT.

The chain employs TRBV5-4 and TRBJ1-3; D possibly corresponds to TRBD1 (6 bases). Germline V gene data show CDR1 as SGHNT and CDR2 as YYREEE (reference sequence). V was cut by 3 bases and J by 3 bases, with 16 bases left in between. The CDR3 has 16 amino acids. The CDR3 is CASSSYLDSNGNTIYF. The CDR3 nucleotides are TGTGCCAGCAGCTCTTACCTGGACAGTAATGGAAACACCATATATTTT.

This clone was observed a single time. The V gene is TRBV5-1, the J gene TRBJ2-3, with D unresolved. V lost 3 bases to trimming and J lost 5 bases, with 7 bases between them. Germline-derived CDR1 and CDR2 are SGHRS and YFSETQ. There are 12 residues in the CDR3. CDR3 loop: CASSSDEDTQYF. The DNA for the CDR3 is TGCGCCAGCAGCTCAGACGAAGATACGCAGTATTTT.

CDR3 loop: CASSLDDREWNTEAFF. The CDR3 DNA sequence: TGCGCCAGCAGCTTGGATGATCGGGAGTGGAACACTGAAGCTTTCTTT. The chain is built from TRBV5-1 and TRBJ1-1; D not certain. CDR3 size: 16 residues. Trimming took off 0 bases at V and 1 base at J, with 13 bases between the two ends. The germline CDR1 and CDR2 sequences are SGHRS and YFSETQ.

CDR3: CASSLGQAVYEQYF. CDR3 bases: TGTGCCAGCAGCTTAGGCCAGGCAGTCTACGAGCAGTACTTC. The rearrangement uses TRBV7-9 and TRBJ2-7; D is undetermined. From germline, CDR1 is SEHNR and CDR2 FQNEAQ (reference sequence). V was clipped by 1 base and J by 3 bases, with 10 bases between them. The CDR3 extends over 14 amino acids. Full variable domain (outside the CDR3, taken from reference TRBV7-9 and TRBJ2-7): DTGVSQNPRHKITKRGQNVTFRCDPISEHNRLYWYRQTLGQGPEFLTYFQNEAQLEKSRLLSDRFSAERPKGSFSTLEIQRTEQGDSAMYLCASSLGQAVYEQYFGPGTRLTVT.

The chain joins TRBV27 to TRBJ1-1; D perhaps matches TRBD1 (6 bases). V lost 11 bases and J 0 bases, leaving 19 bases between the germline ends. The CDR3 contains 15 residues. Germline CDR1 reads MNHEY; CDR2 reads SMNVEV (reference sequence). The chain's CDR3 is CAASPPGAMNTEAFF. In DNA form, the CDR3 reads TGTGCCGCCAGCCCGCCAGGGGCAATGAACACTGAAGCTTTCTTT.